These 23 T cell receptor beta chains were all obtained from the same sample, sequenced in a study of T cell responses to AZD1222 COVID-19 vaccine. Generated by immunoSEQ multiplex PCR, the TCRdb table keeps only in-frame clones and is missing some. The sample records about 110,000 clones, about nine tenths being singletons. The sequenced sample was peripheral blood, obtained on day 0 of AZD1222 vaccination. These TCRs come from an adult in good health.

The rearrangement joins TRBV7-8 to TRBJ2-5, with 8 bases aligning to TRBD2. The CDR3 runs to 16 residues. With V trimmed by 5 bases and J by 5 bases, 13 bases remained unmatched. Germline V lookup: CDR1 SGHVS, CDR2 FQNEAQ. The DNA of the CDR3 is TGTGCCAGCAGCCCACAACCACGGGGGGGCCGGGAGACCCAGTACTTC. Encoded protein: CASSPQPRGGRETQYF.

This clone was recorded once. The genes are TRBV6-5 and TRBJ1-3; D remains ambiguous. Trimming cost V 0 bases and J 4 bases, with 10 bases left between them. The germline V gene has CDR1 MNHEY and CDR2 SVGAGI. The CDR3 extends over 15 amino acids. Here the CDR3 DNA reads TGTGCCAGCAGTTACTCAACGGTGGCAGGAAACACCATATATTTT. This translates into CASSYSTVAGNTIYF.

A few counts support this clone. This chain connects TRBV7-8 to TRBJ1-1; D is unresolved. The germline gives CDR1 SGHVS, CDR2 FQNEAQ. V dropped 2 bases and J dropped 0 bases, with 10 bases sitting between them. This CDR3 comprises 15 residues. CDR3 bases: TGTGCCAGCAGCTTAAGGGTACACATGAACACTGAAGCTTTCTTT. It translates to CASSLRVHMNTEAFF.

This clone was picked up a small number of times. The chain is built from TRBV3-1 (or the pseudogene TRBV3-2) and TRBJ2-5; the match to TRBD2 covers 7 bases. The CDR3 contains 15 residues. From germline, CDR1 is LGHDT and CDR2 YNNKEL (reference sequence). V gave up 4 bases and J gave up 4 bases; unmatched junction bases: 9. CDR3 nucleotide sequence: TGTGCCAGCAGCCCGAACCGGGGGGTTGGAGAGACCCAGTACTTC. Translated: CASSPNRGVGETQYF.

This clone appeared a single time. The rearrangement links TRBV6-5 to TRBJ1-1; tentative D call: TRBD1 (6 bases). The CDR3 extends over 15 amino acids. Germline V gene lookup returns CDR1 MNHEY and CDR2 SVGAGI. Trimming pared 2 bases from V and 0 bases from J, leaving 10 bases between. CDR3 in DNA: TGTGCCAGCAGTTACAAACAGGGTCTGAACACTGAAGCTTTCTTT. Protein product: CASSYKQGLNTEAFF.

This chain connects TRBV24-1 to TRBJ1-5; 7 bases fit TRBD1. The CDR3 is made up of 16 amino acids. Germline V lookup: CDR1 KGHDR, CDR2 SFDVKD. V trimming: 4 bases; J trimming: 7 bases; junction bases outside the gene matches: 12. CDR3 DNA sequence: TGTGCCACCAGTGACCAAGACAGGGAGGGTGAACAGCCCCAGCATTTT. Amino acid sequence: CATSDQDREGEQPQHF.

The chain uses TRBV18 and TRBJ1-5; no firm D call. The germline gives CDR1 KGHSH, CDR2 LQKENI. The CDR3 totals 15 residues. V shed 2 bases and J shed 0 bases, with 8 bases lying between them. CDR3 bases: TGTGCCAGCTCACCAGACACCAATAGCAATCAGCCCCAGCATTTT. Translating it yields CASSPDTNSNQPQHF.

This clone was counted only a few times. V gene TRBV28 combines with J gene TRBJ1-4; 9 bases map to TRBD1. CDR3 length: 15 amino acids. Unmatched junction bases numbered 6, after V lost 7 bases and J lost 3 bases. CDR1 is MDHEN, CDR2 SYDVKM, per germline. CDR3 loop: CASTAGTGPNEKLFF. The CDR3 DNA reads as TGTGCCAGCACCGCGGGGACAGGGCCTAATGAAAAACTGTTTTTT.

This clone was seen only once. V and J are TRBV7-9 and TRBJ2-7; 9 nucleotides agree with TRBD2. CDR3 size: 15 residues. V shed 5 bases, J shed 0 bases, and the junction held 5 bases outside the gene matches. Germline V gene data show CDR1 as SEHNR and CDR2 as FQNEAQ (reference sequence). CDR3 nucleotide sequence: TGTGCCAGCAGCACCGGACTAGCGTTCTCCTACGAGCAGTACTTC. This gives the protein CASSTGLAFSYEQYF.

The sample holds one count of this clone. The chain recombines TRBV18 with TRBJ1-2; TRBD1 might be the D (6 bases). CDR1 is KGHSH, CDR2 LQKENI, per germline. The CDR3 length is 15 residues. Trimming removed 2 bases at V and 3 bases at J, with 13 bases between. DNA of the CDR3: TGTGCCAGCTCACCATCCACAGGGCTGGACTATGGCTACACCTTC. Protein product: CASSPSTGLDYGYTF. Together with reference TRBV18 and TRBJ1-2, the CDR3 gives the full variable domain: NAGVMQNPRHLVRRRGQEARLRCSPMKGHSHVYWYRQLPEEGLKFMVYLQKENIIDESGMPKERFSAEFPKEGPSILRIQQVVRGDSAAYFCASSPSTGLDYGYTFGSGTRLTVV.

The DNA for the CDR3 is TGTGCCAGCAGCTTAGTACCCGGTCAGGGTTGGGCTGAGCAGTTCTTC. It translates to CASSLVPGQGWAEQFF. The chain has TRBV11-2 and TRBJ2-1; tentatively, D is TRBD1 (5 bases). The CDR3 sequence is 16 residues long. Germline CDR1 and CDR2: SGHAT and FQNNGV. The V and J ends lost 1 base and 9 bases respectively, with 19 bases between them. The full variable domain, with the rest looked up from reference TRBV11-2 and TRBJ2-1, is EAGVAQSPRYKIIEKRQSVAFWCNPISGHATLYWYQQILGQGPKLLIQFQNNGVVDDSQLPKDRFSAERLKGVDSTLKIQPAKLEDSAVYLCASSLVPGQGWAEQFFGPGTRLTVL.

The count of this clone is one. The chain is built from TRBV5-4 and TRBJ1-1; possible D gene TRBD1, 6 bases. Germline V gene lookup returns CDR1 SGHNT and CDR2 YYREEE (reference sequence). CDR3 length: 13 amino acids. Trimming removed 4 bases from V and 1 base from J, with 8 bases in between. The CDR3 spells CASSRQENTEAFF. CDR3 DNA: TGTGCCAGCAGCAGACAGGAGAACACTGAAGCTTTCTTT.

The chain links TRBV13 to TRBJ2-7; TRBD1 matches at 7 bases. This CDR3 region has 14 residues. From germline, CDR1 is PRHDT and CDR2 FYEKMQ (reference sequence). Unmatched junction bases numbered 4, after V lost 5 bases and J lost 0 bases. CDR3 protein: CASSGRDSSYEQYF. In DNA, the CDR3 is TGTGCCAGCAGCGGAAGGGACAGCTCCTACGAGCAGTACTTC. Together with reference TRBV13 and TRBJ2-7, the CDR3 gives the full variable domain: AAGVIQSPRHLIKEKRETATLKCYPIPRHDTVYWYQQGPGQDPQFLISFYEKMQSDKGSIPDRFSAQQFSDYHSELNMSSLELGDSALYFCASSGRDSSYEQYFGPGTRLTVT.

The rearrangement uses TRBV6-2 or TRBV6-3 and TRBJ2-2; D perhaps matches TRBD2 (5 bases). The germline V gene encodes CDR1 MNHEY and CDR2 SVGEGT. CDR3 size: 13 residues. Trimming pared 6 bases from V and 3 bases from J, leaving 8 bases between. Here the CDR3 reads CASSQDYTGELFF. In DNA form, the CDR3 reads TGTGCCAGCAGCCAGGACTACACCGGGGAGCTGTTTTTT.

This chain's CDR3 is CATSTNQGLGGYTF. For the CDR3, the DNA is TGTGCCACCAGCACCAACCAGGGGCTAGGTGGCTACACCTTC. This chain links TRBV15 with TRBJ1-2; perhaps TRBD1 as D (6 bases). Germline values: CDR1 LNHNV, CDR2 YYDKDF (reference sequence). The CDR3 contains 14 residues. V gave up 4 bases and J gave up 7 bases, with 16 bases separating them. The full variable domain, in which reference TRBV15 and TRBJ1-2 provide the parts outside the CDR3, is DAMVIQNPRYQVTQFGKPVTLSCSQTLNHNVMYWYQQKSSQAPKLLFHYYDKDFNNEADTPDNFQSRRPNTSFCFLDIRSPGLGDTAMYLCATSTNQGLGGYTFGSGTRLTVV.

The chain joins TRBV2 to TRBJ1-4; the D gene is possibly TRBD1 (6 bases). From germline, CDR1 is SNHLY and CDR2 FYNNEI. Trimming stripped 5 bases from V and 8 bases from J, with 15 bases between. The CDR3 length is 14 residues. CDR3 DNA: TGTGCCAGCAGTCACACAGGGATTAGGGAAAAACTGTTTTTT. This translates into CASSHTGIREKLFF.

The V call is TRBV3-1 (or the pseudogene TRBV3-2), the J call TRBJ1-5; possible D gene TRBD1, 5 bases. Germline V lookup: CDR1 LGHDT, CDR2 YNNKEL (reference sequence). V dropped 4 bases and J dropped 2 bases, with 12 bases sitting between them. The CDR3 is 15 residues long. For the CDR3, the DNA is TGTGCCAGCAGCCTGACAGCCCTTGGCAATCAGCCCCAGCATTTT. Encoded protein: CASSLTALGNQPQHF.

The sample holds one count of this clone. The rearrangement links TRBV7-9 to TRBJ1-4, with 7 positions matching TRBD1. CDR1 is SEHNR and CDR2 is FQNEAQ in the germline V gene (reference sequence). Losses at the gene ends were 5 bases for V and 8 bases for J; bases not matched to a gene: 11. The CDR3 contains 15 residues. The CDR3 DNA follows: TGTGCCAGCAGCAGCGACAGGGCGGCAAGAGAAAAACTGTTTTTT. It translates to CASSSDRAAREKLFF. The entire variable domain, with the rest obtained from reference TRBV7-9 and TRBJ1-4, is as follows: DTGVSQNPRHKITKRGQNVTFRCDPISEHNRLYWYRQTLGQGPEFLTYFQNEAQLEKSRLLSDRFSAERPKGSFSTLEIQRTEQGDSAMYLCASSSDRAAREKLFFGSGTQLSVL.

The rearrangement links TRBV3-1 (or the pseudogene TRBV3-2) to TRBJ2-5; D uncertain. CDR3 size: 14 residues. From germline, CDR1 is LGHDT and CDR2 YNNKEL (reference sequence). V lost 0 bases, J lost 5 bases, and 10 bases lay in between. DNA for the CDR3: TGTGCCAGCAGCCAAGATCCCCCAGCCGAGACCCAGTACTTC. Translated, it gives CASSQDPPAETQYF.

As concerns this clone: The sample holds other DNA sequences that translate to the same CDR3. V usage is TRBV7-9 and J usage is TRBJ1-1; D gene ambiguous. V lost 0 bases and J lost 4, with 6 bases in between. Germline loops: CDR1 SEHNR, CDR2 FQNEAQ (reference sequence). The CDR3 is made up of 13 amino acids. The CDR3 protein is CASSLAEGTEAFF. The DNA of the CDR3 is TGTGCCAGCAGCTTAGCGGAAGGCACTGAAGCTTTCTTT.

The chain combines TRBV2 with TRBJ1-2; D is ambiguous. Trimming cost V 7 bases and J 4 bases, with 13 bases left between them. CDR1 and CDR2 from the germline V gene are SNHLY and FYNNEI. This CDR3 region has 13 residues. CDR3 sequence: CASIEEELYGYTF. Here the CDR3 DNA reads TGTGCCAGCATCGAAGAAGAGCTCTATGGCTACACCTTC. Variable domain in full (rest from reference TRBV2 and TRBJ1-2): EPEVTQTPSHQVTQMGQEVILRCVPISNHLYFYWYRQILGQKVEFLVSFYNNEISEKSEIFDDQFSVERPDGSNFTLKIRSTKLEDSAMYFCASIEEELYGYTFGSGTRLTVV.

The chain joins TRBV4-2 to TRBJ2-3; D is ambiguous. Per germline, CDR1 LGHNA and CDR2 YNFKEQ. The V end was cut by 0 bases, the J end by 0 bases, with 7 bases between. This CDR3 region has 15 residues. CDR3 nucleotides: TGTGCCAGCAGCCAAGAGGCGGTCAGCACAGATACGCAGTATTTT. It translates to CASSQEAVSTDTQYF.

This clone was counted a single time. The rearrangement links TRBV28 to TRBJ2-7; 11 positions match TRBD1. Germline V gene lookup returns CDR1 MDHEN and CDR2 SYDVKM. The CDR3 runs to 15 residues. V trimming: 5 bases; J trimming: 2 bases; junction bases outside the gene matches: 5. CDR3 residues: CASSMGQGDAYEQYF. The CDR3 DNA reads as TGTGCCAGCAGTATGGGACAGGGGGATGCCTACGAGCAGTACTTC. Full variable domain (outside the CDR3, taken from reference TRBV28 and TRBJ2-7): DVKVTQSSRYLVKRTGEKVFLECVQDMDHENMFWYRQDPGLGLRLIYFSYDVKMKEKGDIPEGYSVSREKKERFSLILESASTNQTSMYLCASSMGQGDAYEQYFGPGTRLTVT.